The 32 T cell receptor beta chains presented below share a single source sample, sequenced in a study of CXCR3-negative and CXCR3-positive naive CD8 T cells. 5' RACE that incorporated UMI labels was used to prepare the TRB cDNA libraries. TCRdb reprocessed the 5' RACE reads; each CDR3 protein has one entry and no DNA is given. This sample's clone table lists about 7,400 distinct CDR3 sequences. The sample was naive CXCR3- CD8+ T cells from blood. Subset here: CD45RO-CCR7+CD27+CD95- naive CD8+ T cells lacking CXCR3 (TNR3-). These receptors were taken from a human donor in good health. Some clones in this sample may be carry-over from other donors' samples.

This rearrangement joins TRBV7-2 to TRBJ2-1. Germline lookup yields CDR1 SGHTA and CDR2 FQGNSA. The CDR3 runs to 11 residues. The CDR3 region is CASSFVTEQFF.

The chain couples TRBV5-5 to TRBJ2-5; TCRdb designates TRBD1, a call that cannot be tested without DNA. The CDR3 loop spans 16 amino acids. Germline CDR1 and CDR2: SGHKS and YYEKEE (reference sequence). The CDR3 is CASSLPTGLFQETQYF.

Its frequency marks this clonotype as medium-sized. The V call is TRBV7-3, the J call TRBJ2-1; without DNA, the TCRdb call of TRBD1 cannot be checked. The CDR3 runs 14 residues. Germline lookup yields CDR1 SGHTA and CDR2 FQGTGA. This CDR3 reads CASSLTQGYNEQFF.

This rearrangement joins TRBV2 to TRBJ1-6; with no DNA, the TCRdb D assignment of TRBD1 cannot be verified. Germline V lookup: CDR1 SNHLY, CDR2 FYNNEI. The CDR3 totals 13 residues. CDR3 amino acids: CASSPGAGSPLHF.

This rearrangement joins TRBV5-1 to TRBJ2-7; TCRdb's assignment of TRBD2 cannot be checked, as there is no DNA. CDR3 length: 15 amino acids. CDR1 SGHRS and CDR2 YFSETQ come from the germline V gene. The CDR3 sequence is CASREPTSGVYEQYF.

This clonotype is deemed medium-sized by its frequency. CDR3: CSVAGEGHYEQYF. The genes are TRBV29-1 and TRBJ2-7; lacking DNA, the TRBD2 call made by TCRdb goes unchecked. Germline lookup yields CDR1 SQVTM and CDR2 ANQGSEA. There are 13 residues in the CDR3.

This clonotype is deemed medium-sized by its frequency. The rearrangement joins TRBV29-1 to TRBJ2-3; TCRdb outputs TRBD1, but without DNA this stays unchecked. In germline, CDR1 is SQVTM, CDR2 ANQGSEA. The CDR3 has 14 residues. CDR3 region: CSAPGRLRADTQYF.

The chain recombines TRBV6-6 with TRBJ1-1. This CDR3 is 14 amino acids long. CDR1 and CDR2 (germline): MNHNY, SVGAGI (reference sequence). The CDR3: CASSYYSMNTEAFF.

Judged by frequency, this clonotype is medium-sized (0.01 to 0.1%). CDR3 protein: CSASGDRIYEQYF. The chain links TRBV20-1 to TRBJ2-7; checking the TCRdb D call of TRBD1 is not possible without DNA. The CDR3 covers 13 residues. CDR1 is DFQATT, CDR2 SNEGSKA, per germline (reference sequence).

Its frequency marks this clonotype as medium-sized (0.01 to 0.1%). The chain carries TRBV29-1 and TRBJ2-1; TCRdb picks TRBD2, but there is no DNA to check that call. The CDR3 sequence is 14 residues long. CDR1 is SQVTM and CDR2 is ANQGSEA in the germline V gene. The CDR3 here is CSVLASGLQVEQFF.

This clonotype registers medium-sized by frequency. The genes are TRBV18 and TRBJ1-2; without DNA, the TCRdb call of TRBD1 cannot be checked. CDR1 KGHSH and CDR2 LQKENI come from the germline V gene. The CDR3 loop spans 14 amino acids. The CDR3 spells CASSPGTGSYGYTF.

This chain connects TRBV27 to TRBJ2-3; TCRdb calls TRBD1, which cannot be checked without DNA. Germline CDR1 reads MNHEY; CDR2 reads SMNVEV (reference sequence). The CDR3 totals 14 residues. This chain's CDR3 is CASNPGQGLNTQYF.

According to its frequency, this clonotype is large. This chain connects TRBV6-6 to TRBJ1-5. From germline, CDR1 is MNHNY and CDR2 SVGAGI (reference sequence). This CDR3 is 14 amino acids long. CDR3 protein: CASSFGGGDQPQHF.

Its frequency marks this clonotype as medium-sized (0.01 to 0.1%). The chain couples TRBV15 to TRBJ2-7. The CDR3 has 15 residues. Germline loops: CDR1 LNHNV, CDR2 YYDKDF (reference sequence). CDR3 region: CATSIDQAGSYEQYF.

This CDR3 is CSLTGATEAFF. The rearrangement links TRBV29-1 to TRBJ1-1; TCRdb selects TRBD1, and the lack of DNA leaves this call unchecked. This CDR3 comprises 11 residues. The V gene's germline CDR1 is SQVTM and CDR2 ANQGSEA.

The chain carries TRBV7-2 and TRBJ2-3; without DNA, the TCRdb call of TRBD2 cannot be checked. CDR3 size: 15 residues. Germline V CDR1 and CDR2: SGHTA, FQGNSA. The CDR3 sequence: CASSLGWENTDTQYF.

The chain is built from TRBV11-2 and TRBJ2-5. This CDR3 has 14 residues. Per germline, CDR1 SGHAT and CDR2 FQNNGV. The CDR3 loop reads CASSLENPQETQYF.

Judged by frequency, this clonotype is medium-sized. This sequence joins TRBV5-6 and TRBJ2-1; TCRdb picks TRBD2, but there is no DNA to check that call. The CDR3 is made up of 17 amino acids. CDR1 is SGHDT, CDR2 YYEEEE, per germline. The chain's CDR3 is CASSPGVSGRATNEQFF.

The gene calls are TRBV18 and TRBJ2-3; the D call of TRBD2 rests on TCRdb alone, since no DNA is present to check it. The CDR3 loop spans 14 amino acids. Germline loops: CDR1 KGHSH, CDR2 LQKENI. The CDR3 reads CASSSGANTDTQYF.

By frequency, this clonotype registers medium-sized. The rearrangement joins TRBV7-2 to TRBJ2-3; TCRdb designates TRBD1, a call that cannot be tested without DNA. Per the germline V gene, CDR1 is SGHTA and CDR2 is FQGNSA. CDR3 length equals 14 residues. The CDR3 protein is CASAQGQGTDTQYF.

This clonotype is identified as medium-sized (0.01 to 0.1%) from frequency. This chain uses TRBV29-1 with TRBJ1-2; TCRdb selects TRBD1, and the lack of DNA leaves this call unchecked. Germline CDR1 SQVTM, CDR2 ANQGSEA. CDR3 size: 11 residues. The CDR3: CSVGTNYGYTF.

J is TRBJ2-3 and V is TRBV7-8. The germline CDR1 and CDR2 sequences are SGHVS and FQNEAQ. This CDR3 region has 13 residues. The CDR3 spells CASSLDLSDTQYF.

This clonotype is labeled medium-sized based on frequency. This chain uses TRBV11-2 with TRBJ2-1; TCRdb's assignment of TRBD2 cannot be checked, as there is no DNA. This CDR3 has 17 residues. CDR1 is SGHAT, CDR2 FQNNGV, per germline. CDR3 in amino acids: CASSLTSGRGTYNEQFF.

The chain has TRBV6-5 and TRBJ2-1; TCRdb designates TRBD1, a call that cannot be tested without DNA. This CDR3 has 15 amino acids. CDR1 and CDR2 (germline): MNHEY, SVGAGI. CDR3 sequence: CASSYGDPLGNEQFF.

This chain's CDR3 is CSVEKRSGSRNEQYF. This chain joins TRBV29-1 and TRBJ2-7; the D call from TCRdb, TRBD2, cannot be confirmed without DNA. The CDR3 covers 15 residues. Germline V lookup: CDR1 SQVTM, CDR2 ANQGSEA.

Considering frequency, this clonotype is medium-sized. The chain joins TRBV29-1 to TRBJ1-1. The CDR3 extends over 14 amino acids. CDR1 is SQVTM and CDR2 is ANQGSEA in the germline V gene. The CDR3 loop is CSVWGGGWNTEAFF. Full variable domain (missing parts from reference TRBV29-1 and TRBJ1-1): SAVISQKPSRDICQRGTSLTIQCQVDSQVTMMFWYRQQPGQSLTLIATANQGSEATYESGFVIDKFPISRPNLTFSTLTVSNMSPEDSSIYLCSVWGGGWNTEAFFGQGTRLTVV.

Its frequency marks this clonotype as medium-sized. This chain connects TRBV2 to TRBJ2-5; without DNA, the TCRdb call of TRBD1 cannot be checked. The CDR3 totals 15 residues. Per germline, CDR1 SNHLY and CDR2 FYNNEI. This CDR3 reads CASSEYRGAGETQYF.

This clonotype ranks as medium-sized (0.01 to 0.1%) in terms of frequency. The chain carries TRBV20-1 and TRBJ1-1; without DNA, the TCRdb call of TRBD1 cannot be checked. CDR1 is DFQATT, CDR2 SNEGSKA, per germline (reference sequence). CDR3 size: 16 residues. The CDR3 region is CSARLEQGVRDTEAFF.

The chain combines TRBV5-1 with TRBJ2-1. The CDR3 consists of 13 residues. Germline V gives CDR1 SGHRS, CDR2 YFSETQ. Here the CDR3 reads CASNRVDYNEQFF.

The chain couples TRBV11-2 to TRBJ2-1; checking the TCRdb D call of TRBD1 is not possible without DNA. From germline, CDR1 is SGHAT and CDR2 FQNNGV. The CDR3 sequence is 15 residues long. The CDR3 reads CASSWGRLVDNEQFF.

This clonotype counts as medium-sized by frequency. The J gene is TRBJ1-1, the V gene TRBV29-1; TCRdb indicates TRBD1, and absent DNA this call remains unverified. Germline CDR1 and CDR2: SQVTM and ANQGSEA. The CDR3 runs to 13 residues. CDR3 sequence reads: CSAAGGSYTEAFF.

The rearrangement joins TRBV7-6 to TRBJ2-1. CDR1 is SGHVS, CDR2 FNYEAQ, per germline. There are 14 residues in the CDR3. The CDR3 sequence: CASSLATTPWVGIF.